This T cell receptor beta chain appears in the sequencing data of a study of early T cells in non-severe SARS-CoV-2 infection. This clonotype was seen more than once but under ten times. CDR1 and CDR2 (germline): SGHRS, YFSETQ. V lost 0 bases and J lost 1, with 13 bases in between. This CDR3 is built from 16 residues. Individual cDNA molecules were tagged with unique molecular identifiers. TCRdb reprocessed the 5' RACE reads via MiXCR and lists one record per CDR3 protein. Here the sample spans about 80,000 distinct CDR3 sequences, about 5% being singletons. The chain joins TRBV5-1 to TRBJ1-1; D is undetermined. This receptor was identified in an adult who was a healthcare worker with PCR-confirmed SARS-CoV-2 infection or an uninfected control (not recorded which). Sample: whole blood, taken at baseline. The CDR3 sequence is CASSLAGAPKNTEAFF. The CDR3 bases are TGCGCCAGCAGCTTGGCCGGAGCACCCAAGAACACTGAAGCTTTCTTT.